Listed below are T cell receptor beta chains from one sample, sequenced in a study of technical replicates of blood from several donors. Only in-frame clones appear in the TCRdb table, and some are missing; sequencing was by immunoSEQ multiplex PCR. This table has around 100,000 clones, approximately 95% appearing once. Material for sequencing was T cells isolated from PBMCs. The receptors shown here come from a human donor in good health. The CDR3 runs from the conserved cysteine through the conserved F or W. The D gene is left open where the match is weak. The size of a clone is reported for some rows only, either as once, few or many, or as a class for expanded clones.

size: .
D: TRBD2
J: TRBJ2-7
V: TRBV27
CDR3: CASSLKEGGNYEQYF
DNA: TGTGCCAGCAGTTTAAAGGAGGGAGGGAACTACGAGCAGTACTTC

size: .
D: .
J: TRBJ1-2
V: TRBV2
CDR3: CASQKEGGYYGYTF
DNA: TGTGCCAGCCAAAAGGAGGGCGGATACTATGGCTACACCTTC

size: .
D: .
J: TRBJ2-1
V: TRBV9
CDR3: CASSLRNEQFF
DNA: TGTGCCAGCAGCCTGAGAAATGAGCAGTTCTTC

size: .
D: TRBD2
J: TRBJ2-3
V: TRBV4-1
CDR3: CASSQASGTYTDTQYF
DNA: TGCGCCAGCAGCCAGGCTAGCGGGACCTACACAGATACGCAGTATTTT

size: once
D: .
J: TRBJ1-5
V: TRBV5-6
CDR3: CASSLQGYNQPQHF
DNA: TGTGCCAGCAGCTTACAGGGATACAATCAGCCCCAGCATTTT

size: .
D: TRBD1
J: TRBJ2-7
V: TRBV6-5
CDR3: CASSYGQGGSYEQYF
DNA: TGTGCCAGCAGTTACGGACAGGGGGGCTCCTACGAGCAGTACTTC

size: .
D: .
J: TRBJ2-7
V: TRBV13
CDR3: CASSSPQNIYEQYF
DNA: TGTGCCAGCAGCTCCCCCCAGAACATATACGAGCAGTACTTC

size: .
D: .
J: TRBJ2-5
V: TRBV20-1
CDR3: CSAREQETQYF
DNA: TGCAGTGCTCGGGAGCAAGAGACCCAGTACTTC

size: .
D: .
J: TRBJ1-5
V: TRBV4-1
CDR3: CASSRTAGVGQPQHF
DNA: TGCGCCAGCAGCCGGACGGCGGGGGTGGGGCAGCCCCAGCATTTT

size: .
D: .
J: TRBJ2-7
V: TRBV9
CDR3: CASSPPRGYEQYF
DNA: TGTGCCAGCAGCCCACCTCGGGGATACGAGCAGTACTTC

size: once
D: TRBD1
J: TRBJ2-5
V: TRBV10-3
CDR3: CAISEEDRGETQYF
DNA: TGTGCCATCAGTGAGGAGGACAGGGGCGAGACCCAGTACTTC

size: .
D: .
J: TRBJ2-3
V: TRBV7-9
CDR3: CASSPGATTDTQYF
DNA: TGTGCCAGCAGCCCAGGGGCCACCACAGATACGCAGTATTTT

size: once
D: TRBD1
J: TRBJ2-7
V: TRBV29-1
CDR3: CSVVFQGAYEQYF
DNA: TGCAGCGTTGTTTTTCAGGGGGCCTACGAGCAGTACTTC

size: .
D: .
J: TRBJ1-2
V: TRBV19
CDR3: CASSMGTGGYGYTF
DNA: TGTGCCAGTAGTATGGGCACAGGCGGCTATGGCTACACCTTC

size: .
D: TRBD2
J: TRBJ2-3
V: TRBV15
CDR3: CATSSPDNLAEEADTQYF
DNA: TGTGCCACCAGCAGCCCCGATAATCTAGCGGAGGAGGCAGATACGCAGTATTTT

size: .
D: TRBD1
J: TRBJ2-1
V: TRBV7-3
CDR3: CASSLRGQGAPGEQFF
DNA: TGTGCCAGCAGCTTAAGGGGACAGGGGGCGCCGGGTGAGCAGTTCTTC

size: .
D: .
J: TRBJ2-1
V: TRBV7-9
CDR3: CASSLAHGVYNEQFF
DNA: TGTGCCAGCAGCTTAGCGCACGGGGTCTACAATGAGCAGTTCTTC

size: .
D: .
J: TRBJ1-3
V: TRBV19
CDR3: CASSFGRGKIYSGNTIYF
DNA: TGTGCCAGTAGTTTCGGAAGGGGGAAGATTTACTCTGGAAACACCATATATTTT

size: once
D: .
J: TRBJ1-3
V: TRBV28
CDR3: CASSLGGTSGNTIYF
DNA: TGTGCCAGCAGTCTCGGAGGGACCTCTGGAAACACCATATATTTT

size: .
D: TRBD2
J: TRBJ2-2
V: TRBV27
CDR3: CASSPGLAGGHGELFF
DNA: TGTGCCAGCAGCCCTGGACTAGCGGGAGGTCACGGGGAGCTGTTTTTT

size: .
D: .
J: TRBJ2-7
V: TRBV5-1
CDR3: CASSYGQAYEQYF
DNA: TGCGCCAGCAGCTATGGACAAGCCTACGAGCAGTACTTC

size: .
D: .
J: TRBJ2-1
V: TRBV15
CDR3: CATSRDGNSYNEQFF
DNA: TGTGCCACCAGCAGAGATGGCAACTCCTACAATGAGCAGTTCTTC

size: few
D: .
J: TRBJ1-1
V: TRBV5-4
CDR3: CASSGQFNTEAFF
DNA: TGTGCCAGCAGCGGACAGTTCAACACTGAAGCTTTCTTT

size: once
D: TRBD1
J: TRBJ1-2
V: TRBV6-1
CDR3: CASTRDRVSRGYTF
DNA: TGTGCCAGCACCAGGGACAGGGTGTCTAGGGGCTACACCTTC

size: .
D: .
J: TRBJ1-2
V: TRBV10-3
CDR3: CAISERGFRDYGYTF
DNA: TGTGCCATCAGTGAGAGGGGGTTCAGGGACTATGGCTACACCTTC

size: .
D: TRBD1
J: TRBJ1-2
V: TRBV4-2
CDR3: CASSTKTGALYGYTF
DNA: TGTGCCAGCAGCACTAAGACAGGGGCTCTCTATGGCTACACCTTC

size: once
D: TRBD2
J: TRBJ2-3
V: TRBV4-3
CDR3: CASSQDFQRELTDTQYF
DNA: TGCGCCAGCAGCCAAGATTTCCAGCGGGAGCTAACAGATACGCAGTATTTT

size: .
D: TRBD2
J: TRBJ2-3
V: TRBV30
CDR3: CAWGGLAGGDTQYF
DNA: TGTGCCTGGGGGGGACTAGCGGGTGGGGATACGCAGTATTTT

size: .
D: TRBD1
J: TRBJ1-5
V: TRBV19
CDR3: CASSVGQGHQPQHF
DNA: TGTGCCAGTAGTGTCGGACAGGGACATCAGCCCCAGCATTTT